The 31 T cell receptor beta chains given below trace back to one sample, sequenced in a study of T cells in localized non-small cell lung cancer. Sequencing used immunoSEQ multiplex PCR; TCRdb keeps in-frame clones, though not all of them. Seen here are some 8,200 clones, about 60% observed once, and the top ten hold roughly 7.4%. This sample comprised lymph node tissue, obtained before any cancer treatment. These TCRs come from a male donor aged 60 or over with stage I squamous cell lung carcinoma.

CDR3: CAWRMVTSSGNTIYF. CDR3 nucleotides: TGTGCCTGGAGAATGGTTACCAGCTCTGGAAACACCATATATTTT. This rearrangement joins TRBV30 to TRBJ1-3; D not certain. Trimming left V 3 bases short and J 0 bases short, with 12 bases between. The germline V gene encodes CDR1 GTSNPN and CDR2 SVGIG (reference sequence). The CDR3 is 15 residues long.

The chain is built from TRBV30 and TRBJ2-5; D is undetermined. The germline V gene has CDR1 GTSNPN and CDR2 SVGIG (reference sequence). V lost 0 bases to trimming and J lost 4 bases, with 12 bases between them. This CDR3 is 14 amino acids long. The CDR3 DNA sequence: TGTGCCTGGAGTGTACTCGGCAACCGAGAGACCCAGTACTTC. This translates into CAWSVLGNRETQYF.

The rearrangement joins TRBV11-1 to TRBJ2-1; 11 nucleotides line up with TRBD2. CDR1 and CDR2 (germline): SGHAT, FQDESV (reference sequence). Unmatched junction bases numbered 5, after V lost 3 bases and J lost 7 bases. This CDR3 has 15 residues. The CDR3 loop reads CASSLLAGGWNEQFF. The CDR3 region has the DNA TGTGCCAGCAGCTTGCTAGCGGGAGGTTGGAATGAGCAGTTCTTC.

The chain uses TRBV14 and TRBJ2-4; the match to TRBD2 covers 11 bases. Germline trimming cut 2 bases from V and 2 bases from J; bases unmatched to any gene: 5. This CDR3 contains 17 residues. Per germline, CDR1 SGHDN and CDR2 FVKESK. Here the CDR3 reads CASSQFSGRGSKNIQYF. In DNA, the CDR3 is TGTGCCAGCAGCCAATTTAGCGGGAGGGGATCCAAAAACATTCAGTACTTC.

This sequence joins TRBV11-3 and TRBJ2-4; the match to TRBD2 covers 14 bases. Germline V gene data show CDR1 as SGHNT and CDR2 as YENEEA. The CDR3 length is 18 residues. V lost 5 bases, J lost 5 bases, and 11 bases stayed unmatched. The chain's CDR3 is CASSVAGTSGSGQNIQYF. The CDR3 nucleotides are TGTGCCAGCAGCGTCGCCGGGACTAGCGGGAGCGGCCAAAACATTCAGTACTTC.

This chain uses TRBV19 with TRBJ2-7; 8 bases are shared with TRBD1. The germline gives CDR1 LNHDA, CDR2 SQIVND (reference sequence). The J segment lost 8 bases and the V segment lost 9 bases, leaving 15 bases of the junction unmatched. The CDR3 sequence is 14 residues long. CDR3 coding DNA: TGTGCCAGCCGAGACCGGGACAGGATTTTCAAGCAGTACTTC. Amino acids: CASRDRDRIFKQYF.

The CDR3 sequence is CASSQLTSGRNEQYF. The CDR3 DNA sequence: TGTGCCAGCAGCCAACTCACTAGCGGTAGAAACGAGCAGTACTTC. V and J are TRBV14 and TRBJ2-7, with 8 bases fitting TRBD2. Germline CDR1 and CDR2: SGHDN and FVKESK. Trimming cost V 2 bases and J 5 bases; bases outside gene matches: 8. This CDR3 region has 15 residues. The complete variable domain, with remaining parts taken from reference TRBV14 and TRBJ2-7, reads EAGVTQFPSHSVIEKGQTVTLRCDPISGHDNLYWYRRVMGKEIKFLLHFVKESKQDESGMPNNRFLAERTGGTYSTLKVQPAELEDSGVYFCASSQLTSGRNEQYFGPGTRLTVT.

The chain couples TRBV18 to TRBJ1-4; no firm D call. The CDR3 is 14 amino acids. Between the trimmed V and J ends, which lost 1 base and 8 bases, there was a span of 11 bases. CDR1 KGHSH and CDR2 LQKENI come from the germline V gene. CDR3 nucleotide sequence: TGTGCCAGCTCACCACTACCATCGAAGGAAAAACTGTTTTTT. Amino acids: CASSPLPSKEKLFF.

The rearrangement joins TRBV29-1 to TRBJ2-7, with 8 bases identical to TRBD1. The CDR3 is 13 residues long. The V gene end was trimmed by 5 bases and the J gene end by 3 bases; junction bases not matched to a gene: 6. CDR1 and CDR2 from the germline V gene are SQVTM and ANQGSEA. The CDR3 protein is CSVSGQGGYEQYF. The CDR3 coding sequence is TGCAGCGTTAGTGGACAGGGAGGCTACGAGCAGTACTTC.

This clone was counted a single time. The gene calls are TRBV18 and TRBJ2-4; D could derive from TRBD1 or TRBD2 (6 bases each). The germline V gene has CDR1 KGHSH and CDR2 LQKENI. V lost 4 bases, J lost 8 bases, and 24 bases lay in between. The CDR3 has 17 residues. CDR3 nucleotides: TGTGCCAGCTCACGAAGGGGGACGGGGGAGCCTTGGGACATTCAGTACTTC. It encodes CASSRRGTGEPWDIQYF. Full variable domain (outside the CDR3, taken from reference TRBV18 and TRBJ2-4): NAGVMQNPRHLVRRRGQEARLRCSPMKGHSHVYWYRQLPEEGLKFMVYLQKENIIDESGMPKERFSAEFPKEGPSILRIQQVVRGDSAAYFCASSRRGTGEPWDIQYFGAGTRLSVL.

In this sample, this clone turned up a few times. The V call is TRBV9, the J call TRBJ2-3; D may match TRBD1 or TRBD2 (6 bases each). The CDR3 totals 15 residues. Germline CDR1 SGDLS, CDR2 YYNGEE. Trimming removed 5 bases at V and 4 bases at J, with 17 bases between. The CDR3 DNA sequence: TGTGCCAGCAGGGCTAACAGGGAGGCGGCAGATACGCAGTATTTT. This gives the protein CASRANREAADTQYF.

This chain links TRBV28 with TRBJ2-1; no firm D call. The CDR3 length is 12 residues. Trimming shortened V by 7 bases and J by 9 bases, and 13 bases separated the two germline ends. In germline, CDR1 is MDHEN, CDR2 SYDVKM. CDR3 in DNA: TGTGCCAGCACCCTGGGCGGCGGTGAGCAGTTCTTC. It specifies CASTLGGGEQFF.

This clone was seen more than once but under ten times. The V and J genes are TRBV5-1 and TRBJ2-3; D not resolved. This CDR3 has 14 amino acids. V lost 2 bases to trimming and J lost 2 bases, with 9 bases between them. Germline V lookup: CDR1 SGHRS, CDR2 YFSETQ. DNA for the CDR3: TGCGCCAGCAGCTTAGCGACACCCACAGATACGCAGTATTTT. Translated, it gives CASSLATPTDTQYF. Using reference TRBV5-1 and TRBJ2-3 for the parts outside the CDR3, the full variable domain is KAGVTQTPRYLIKTRGQQVTLSCSPISGHRSVSWYQQTPGQGLQFLFEYFSETQRNKGNFPGRFSGRQFSNSRSEMNVSTLELGDSALYLCASSLATPTDTQYFGPGTRLTVL.

The chain uses TRBV5-1 and TRBJ1-1; 7 nucleotides agree with TRBD1. CDR1 is SGHRS and CDR2 is YFSETQ in the germline V gene. Germline trimming cut 1 base from V and 0 bases from J; bases unmatched to any gene: 0. This CDR3 is built from 14 residues. CDR3 sequence (DNA): TGCGCCAGCAGCTTGCAGGGGGTGAACACTGAAGCTTTCTTT. This sequence encodes CASSLQGVNTEAFF.

The chain couples TRBV19 to TRBJ2-1, with 7 bases identical to TRBD2. V gave up 6 bases and J gave up 0 bases; unmatched junction bases: 8. Germline CDR1 LNHDA, CDR2 SQIVND (reference sequence). This CDR3 spans 16 amino acids. In nucleotides, the CDR3 is TGTGCCAGTAGATCACCAGGGAGGGGCTCCTACAATGAGCAGTTCTTC. Translating gives CASRSPGRGSYNEQFF.

This clone was detected only once. This chain links TRBV5-1 with TRBJ1-1, with 7 bases aligning to TRBD1. The germline gives CDR1 SGHRS, CDR2 YFSETQ. The CDR3 consists of 17 residues. J lost 2 bases, V lost 0 bases, and 10 bases had no gene match. CDR3 DNA sequence: TGCGCCAGCAGCTTGGTACAGAGAGACAGGGCAAACACTGAAGCTTTCTTT. Translating it yields CASSLVQRDRANTEAFF.

The chain uses TRBV15 and TRBJ2-5; the match to TRBD2 covers 9 bases. The germline V gene has CDR1 LNHNV and CDR2 YYDKDF (reference sequence). The CDR3 totals 18 residues. After removal of 0 bases from V and 4 bases from J, the junction contained 12 bases not matched to a gene. The CDR3 here is CATSRDWAGGREVETQYF. The DNA of the CDR3 is TGTGCCACCAGCAGAGATTGGGCGGGAGGGCGCGAGGTAGAGACCCAGTACTTC.

By proportion, this clone is medium-sized. The rearrangement links TRBV28 to TRBJ2-3; 7 nucleotides align to TRBD2. V was clipped by 6 bases and J by 3 bases; unmatched bases: 6. CDR1 is MDHEN, CDR2 SYDVKM, per germline. This CDR3 comprises 14 residues. The CDR3: CASSFLSGTDTQYF. CDR3 nucleotide sequence: TGTGCCAGCAGCTTCCTTAGCGGGACAGATACGCAGTATTTT.

The rearrangement links TRBV5-1 to TRBJ2-2, with D maybe TRBD1 (6 bases). The CDR3 has 15 amino acids. V was shortened by 1 base and J by 6 bases, with 13 bases between the two germline ends. Looked up from germline, CDR1 is SGHRS and CDR2 is YFSETQ. The CDR3 bases are TGCGCCAGCAGCTTGTTAGGGGGTGAGCCCGGGGAGCTGTTTTTT. This translates into CASSLLGGEPGELFF.

This clone was seen more than once but under ten times. The chain is built from TRBV6-8 and TRBJ2-3, with TRBD2 identical over 12 bases. Germline values: CDR1 MNHGY, CDR2 SAAAGT. CDR3 length: 15 amino acids. Trimming cost V 6 bases and J 6 bases; bases outside gene matches: 7. As DNA, the CDR3 is TGTGCCAGCAGGGATCGACTAGCGGGAGTGGATACGCAGTATTTT. Translated: CASRDRLAGVDTQYF.

This sequence joins TRBV19 and TRBJ2-3; TRBD2 aligns across 7 bases. V dropped 5 bases and J dropped 3; count of bases not matched to a gene: 5. CDR1 LNHDA and CDR2 SQIVND come from the germline V gene (reference sequence). There are 14 residues in the CDR3. Here the CDR3 DNA reads TGTGCCAGTAGTTTAGGGACTACGACAGATACGCAGTATTTT. Translation gives CASSLGTTTDTQYF.

The count of this clone is one. The V gene is TRBV10-2, the J gene TRBJ1-1; TRBD1 matches 9 bases. Germline V gene lookup returns CDR1 WSHSY and CDR2 SAAADI. The CDR3 is 14 residues long. V shed 4 bases, J shed 3 bases, and the junction held 3 bases outside the gene matches. The CDR3 DNA is TGCGCCAGCAGTGGGGGACAGGGTTACACTGAAGCTTTCTTT. Translating it yields CASSGGQGYTEAFF.

V gene TRBV6-8 combines with J gene TRBJ1-1; a possible D gene is TRBD1 (6 bases). This CDR3 contains 15 residues. Germline loops: CDR1 MNHGY, CDR2 SAAAGT. V lost 6 bases and J lost 0, with 14 bases in between. The CDR3 sequence: CASSRDNIMNTEAFF. CDR3 coding DNA: TGTGCCAGCAGCCGGGACAACATCATGAACACTGAAGCTTTCTTT.

The CDR3 region has the DNA TGTGCCAGCTCACCACCGATGGCAGCGGGAGGCTGGAATGAGCAGTTCTTC. Its protein product is CASSPPMAAGGWNEQFF. V is TRBV18 and J is TRBJ2-1, with 9 bases fitting TRBD2. Trimming took 0 bases from V and 7 from J; bases not matched to a gene: 10. The CDR3 covers 17 residues. Germline V gene data show CDR1 as KGHSH and CDR2 as LQKENI. Combining the CDR3 with reference TRBV18 and TRBJ2-1 gives the whole variable domain NAGVMQNPRHLVRRRGQEARLRCSPMKGHSHVYWYRQLPEEGLKFMVYLQKENIIDESGMPKERFSAEFPKEGPSILRIQQVVRGDSAAYFCASSPPMAAGGWNEQFFGPGTRLTVL.

This clone has just a few counts. The rearrangement links TRBV9 to TRBJ2-1, with 9 bases that match TRBD2. The CDR3 spans 15 residues. Germline V gene data show CDR1 as SGDLS and CDR2 as YYNGEE. V shed 4 bases and J 3 bases; nucleotides not matched to a gene: 5. CDR3 residues: CASSTGLADYNEQFF. CDR3 in DNA: TGTGCCAGCAGCACGGGACTAGCAGACTACAATGAGCAGTTCTTC. The full variable domain, its missing parts supplied by reference TRBV9 and TRBJ2-1, is DSGVTQTPKHLITATGQRVTLRCSPRSGDLSVYWYQQSLDQGLQFLIQYYNGEERAKGNILERFSAQQFPDLHSELNLSSLELGDSALYFCASSTGLADYNEQFFGPGTRLTVL.

This clone is categorized as medium-sized (0.01 to 0.1%). This chain uses TRBV4-1 with TRBJ2-3; no firm D call. CDR1 MGHRA and CDR2 YSYEKL come from the germline V gene. Trimming pared 0 bases from V and 7 bases from J, leaving 11 bases between. The CDR3 sequence is 14 residues long. The CDR3: CASSQEVGIYTQYF. The DNA of the CDR3 is TGCGCCAGCAGCCAAGAGGTTGGAATTTATACGCAGTATTTT.

This sequence joins TRBV5-1 and TRBJ2-7, with 14 bases identical to TRBD2. Germline trimming cut 4 bases from V and 3 bases from J; bases unmatched to any gene: 6. The CDR3 runs 16 residues. Germline V gene sequence: CDR1 SGHRS, CDR2 YFSETQ. CDR3 protein: CASSSGLAGGYYEQYF. For the CDR3, the DNA is TGCGCCAGCAGCAGCGGACTAGCGGGAGGCTACTACGAGCAGTACTTC.

By share, this clone counts as medium-sized (0.01 to 0.1%). The chain has TRBV6-8 and TRBJ2-7; D gene uncertain. CDR1 MNHGY and CDR2 SAAAGT come from the germline V gene. The CDR3 contains 14 residues. Trimming pared 6 bases from V and 0 bases from J, leaving 12 bases between. CDR3 sequence: CASRQEMSSYEQYF. In DNA form, the CDR3 reads TGTGCCAGCAGGCAAGAAATGAGCTCCTACGAGCAGTACTTC.

This chain links TRBV9 with TRBJ2-3; 9 bases agree with TRBD2. Unmatched junction bases numbered 5, after V lost 0 bases and J lost 3 bases. This CDR3 is 16 amino acids long. From germline, CDR1 is SGDLS and CDR2 YYNGEE. In nucleotides, the CDR3 is TGTGCCAGCAGCGTAGCTGGGCTAGCGGGGACAGATACGCAGTATTTT. It specifies CASSVAGLAGTDTQYF.

The chain combines TRBV11-3 with TRBJ2-2; D remains unclear. V gave up 3 bases and J gave up 4 bases, with 12 bases separating them. CDR3 length equals 15 residues. Germline V CDR1 and CDR2: SGHNT, YENEEA. Written as DNA, the CDR3 is TGTGCCAGCAGCTTGCCCAGTTTGGGCACCGGGGAGCTGTTTTTT. This translates into CASSLPSLGTGELFF.

The chain recombines TRBV6-8 with TRBJ2-7, with TRBD1 as a possible D gene (6 bases). The V and J ends lost 4 bases and 3 bases respectively, with 7 bases between them. CDR3 length equals 12 residues. Germline V gene sequence: CDR1 MNHGY, CDR2 SAAAGT. CDR3 sequence (DNA): TGTGCCAGCAGTTCACAGGGCTACGAGCAGTACTTC. This encodes CASSSQGYEQYF.